This is a list of T cell receptor beta chains from one sample in a study of CD8 T cells in ankylosing spondylitis. TCRdb re-called the 5' RACE reads with MiXCR, one entry per CDR3 protein. The table shows about 200,000 distinct CDR3 sequences, with 10% to 15% occurring only once. The material sequenced was blood, either unsorted or a sorted T cell fraction (not recorded which). The receptors derive from a male donor with ankylosing spondylitis or in good health (not recorded which). CDR3s include the opening cysteine and the closing phenylalanine or tryptophan.

14,TRBV10-1,TRBJ2-7,CASSESGGNYEQYF
18,TRBV6-1,TRBJ2-7,CASSPDGLAGFNPYEQYF
15,TRBV20-1,TRBJ2-1,CSADRMASSYNEQFF
16,TRBV29-1,TRBJ2-1,CSVDGIRSSSYNEQFF
14,TRBV12-3/TRBV12-4,TRBJ1-1,CASNLETGNTEAFF
19,TRBV11-2,TRBJ2-2,CASSLHIGTGFSNTGELFF
15,TRBV20-1,TRBJ2-1,CSALLRKTFNNEQFF
15,TRBV24-1,TRBJ2-2,CATSDFGQATGELFF
14,TRBV20-1,TRBJ2-7,CSATSQGPSYEQYF
15,TRBV19,TRBJ1-1,CASSIGDRGFAEAFF
12,TRBV12-3/TRBV12-4,TRBJ2-7,CASSPAGYEPYF
12,TRBV10-3,TRBJ2-1,CAISEGNNEQFF
15,TRBV27,TRBJ2-2,CASSFGTGLTGELFF
12,TRBV12-3/TRBV12-4,TRBJ2-1,CASSFITGEQFF
14,TRBV7-9,TRBJ2-5,CASSLPVLQETQYF
16,TRBV6-5,TRBJ2-1,CASSYRVGLAGGEQFF
15,TRBV19,TRBJ2-1,CASSKDGSSYNEQFF
16,TRBV7-9,TRBJ2-7,CASSPPRVGGTYEQYF
12,TRBV12-3/TRBV12-4,TRBJ1-2,CASSFGSGGYTF
13,TRBV5-1,TRBJ2-7,CASSLGQLYEQYF
13,TRBV3-1,TRBJ2-5,CASSQWGKETQYF
14,TRBV19,TRBJ1-1,CASSIVDGSTEAFF
17,TRBV20-1,TRBJ2-2,CSARGTSGSGPGGELFF
18,TRBV4-1,TRBJ2-3,CASSQDLLVGRVGNTQYF
14,TRBV5-1,TRBJ2-7,CASSSGTGIYEQYF
14,TRBV20-1,TRBJ1-5,CSARPSQDSQPQHF
15,TRBV19,TRBJ1-1,CASSIVPGSGAEAFF
15,TRBV7-9,TRBJ2-3,CASSPLVGETDTQYF
15,TRBV19,TRBJ2-1,CASRSGLSSYNEQFF
16,TRBV6-5,TRBJ2-2,CASSYMWGGQVGELFF
16,TRBV12-3/TRBV12-4,TRBJ2-1,CASSWGQDPSYNEQFF